The 7 T cell receptor beta chains listed next were all sequenced from one sample in a study of T cell responses to AZD1222 COVID-19 vaccine. Method: immunoSEQ multiplex PCR; TCRdb's copy keeps in-frame clones and lacks some. The sample lists some 190,000 clones; 80% to 95% were seen once. Sequenced material: peripheral blood, taken on day 0 of AZD1222 vaccination. All receptors derive from an adult in good health.

The gene calls are TRBV5-4 and TRBJ1-1, with D possibly TRBD1 on 5 matching bases. The germline CDR1 and CDR2 sequences are SGHNT and YYREEE (reference sequence). Trimming pared 5 bases from V and 1 base from J, leaving 6 bases between. This CDR3 region has 12 residues. In nucleotides, the CDR3 is TGTGCCAGCAGTCAGGGGAACACTGAAGCTTTCTTT. Translating gives CASSQGNTEAFF.

V and J are TRBV5-6 and TRBJ1-1; 7 positions agree with TRBD1. This CDR3 contains 14 residues. Germline assignment: CDR1 SGHDT and CDR2 YYEEEE. Losses at the gene ends were 3 bases for V and 6 bases for J; bases not matched to a gene: 8. CDR3 sequence reads: CASSWGQGVAEAFF. The CDR3 nucleotides are TGTGCCAGCAGCTGGGGGCAGGGGGTCGCTGAAGCTTTCTTT.

The CDR3 DNA is TGTGCCAGCAGTCCAATGGCACGGGGGAACGAGCAGTACTTC. This gives the protein CASSPMARGNEQYF. The chain uses TRBV27 and TRBJ2-7, with D maybe TRBD2 (6 bases). This CDR3 has 14 residues. V was pared by 5 bases and J by 5 bases, with 16 bases between. CDR1 is MNHEY and CDR2 is SMNVEV in the germline V gene (reference sequence).

The J gene is TRBJ2-1, the V gene TRBV10-3; 10 nucleotides align to TRBD1. V gave up 0 bases and J gave up 7 bases; unmatched junction bases: 6. This CDR3 spans 16 amino acids. CDR1 is ENHRY and CDR2 is SYGVKD in the germline V gene. CDR3 protein: CAISESWDRGSNEQFF. CDR3 DNA sequence: TGTGCCATCAGTGAGTCGTGGGACAGGGGAAGTAATGAGCAGTTCTTC.

This rearrangement joins TRBV19 to TRBJ1-1; maybe TRBD1 (5 bases). The CDR3 is 14 residues long. With 1 base removed from V and 7 bases from J, the gap between germline ends came to 13 bases. Germline assignment: CDR1 LNHDA and CDR2 SQIVND (reference sequence). The CDR3 nucleotides read TGTGCCAGTAGTATAGGTTTGGGGGAGGGTGAAGCTTTCTTT. This codes for CASSIGLGEGEAFF. Full variable domain (rest looked up from reference TRBV19 and TRBJ1-1): DGGITQSPKYLFRKEGQNVTLSCEQNLNHDAMYWYRQDPGQGLRLIYYSQIVNDFQKGDIAEGYSVSREKKESFPLTVTSAQKNPTAFYLCASSIGLGEGEAFFGQGTRLTVV.

The CDR3 nucleotides read TGTGCCAGCAGTTTCGGGACTAGCGGGGGGATTGACACGCAGTATTTT. It translates to CASSFGTSGGIDTQYF. V gene TRBV6-6 combines with J gene TRBJ2-3; 15 nucleotides match TRBD2. The germline V gene has CDR1 MNHNY and CDR2 SVGAGI (reference sequence). The ends lost 4 bases at V and 9 bases at J; junction bases unmatched: 8. CDR3 length equals 16 residues.

The rearrangement links TRBV21-1 to TRBJ2-7; TRBD2, the D gene given by the table, was not confirmed from the DNA. TRBV21-1 is a known pseudogene. This CDR3 is 11 amino acids long. CDR3 DNA sequence: TGTGCCAGCAGTAAACCGGACGAGCAGTACTTC. This sequence encodes CASSKPDEQYF.